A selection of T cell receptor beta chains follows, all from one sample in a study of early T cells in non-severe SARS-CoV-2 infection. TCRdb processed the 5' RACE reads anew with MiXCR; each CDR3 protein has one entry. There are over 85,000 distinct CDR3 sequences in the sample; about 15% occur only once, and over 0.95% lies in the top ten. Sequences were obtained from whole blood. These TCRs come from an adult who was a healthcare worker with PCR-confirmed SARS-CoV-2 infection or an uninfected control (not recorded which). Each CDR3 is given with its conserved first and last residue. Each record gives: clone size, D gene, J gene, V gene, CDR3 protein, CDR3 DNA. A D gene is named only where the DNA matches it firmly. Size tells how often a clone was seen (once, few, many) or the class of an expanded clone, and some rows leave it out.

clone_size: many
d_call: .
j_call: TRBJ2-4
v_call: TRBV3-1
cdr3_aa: CASSQGYIQYF
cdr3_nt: TGTGCCAGCAGCCAAGGTTACATTCAGTACTTC

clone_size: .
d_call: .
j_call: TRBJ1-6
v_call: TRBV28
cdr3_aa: CASSLSGQNPYNSPLHF
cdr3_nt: TGTGCCAGCAGTTTATCGGGGCAGAATCCTTATAATTCACCCCTCCACTTT

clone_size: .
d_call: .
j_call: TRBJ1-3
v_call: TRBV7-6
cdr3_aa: CASSRMDGISENTIYF
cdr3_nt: TGTGCCAGCAGCCGTATGGACGGAATTTCTGAAAACACCATATATTTT

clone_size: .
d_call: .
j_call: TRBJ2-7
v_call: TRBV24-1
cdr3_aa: CATFCADSYEQYF
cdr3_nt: TGTGCCACCTTTTGTGCAGACTCCTACGAGCAGTACTTC

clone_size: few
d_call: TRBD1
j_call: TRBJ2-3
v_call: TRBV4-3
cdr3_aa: CASSQGPRGGRADTQYF
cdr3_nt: TGCGCCAGCAGCCAGGGGCCTAGAGGGGGCAGGGCAGATACGCAGTATTTT

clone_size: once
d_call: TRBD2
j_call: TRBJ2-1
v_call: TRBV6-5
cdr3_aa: CASSYKTILATAYNEQFF
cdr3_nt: TGTGCCAGCAGTTACAAAACCATACTAGCGACGGCCTACAATGAGCAGTTCTTC

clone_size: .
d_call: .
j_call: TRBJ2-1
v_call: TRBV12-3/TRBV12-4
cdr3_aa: CASSFPDLSSYNEQFF
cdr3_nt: TGTGCCAGCAGTTTCCCCGACTTGAGCTCCTACAATGAGCAGTTCTTC

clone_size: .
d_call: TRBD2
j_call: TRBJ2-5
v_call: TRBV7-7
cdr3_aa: CASKRLAGRFGEETQYF
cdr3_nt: TGTGCTAGCAAACGCCTAGCGGGGCGATTCGGGGAAGAGACCCAGTACTTC

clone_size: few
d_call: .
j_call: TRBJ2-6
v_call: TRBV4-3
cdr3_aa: CASSHEGGGFTGANVLTF
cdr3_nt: TGCGCCAGCAGCCACGAGGGAGGAGGTTTTACTGGGGCCAACGTCCTGACTTTC

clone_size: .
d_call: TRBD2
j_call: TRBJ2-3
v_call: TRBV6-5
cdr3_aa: CASSPLAGVDTQYF
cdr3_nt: TGTGCCAGCAGTCCCCTAGCGGGGGTTGATACGCAGTATTTT

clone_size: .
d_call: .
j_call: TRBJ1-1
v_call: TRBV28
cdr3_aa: CASSYQTGRAFF
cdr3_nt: TGTGCCAGCAGCTACCAAACAGGGCGTGCTTTCTTT

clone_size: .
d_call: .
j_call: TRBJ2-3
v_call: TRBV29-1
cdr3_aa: CSVEGGPGDTQYF
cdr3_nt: TGCAGCGTTGAGGGGGGCCCGGGAGATACGCAGTATTTT

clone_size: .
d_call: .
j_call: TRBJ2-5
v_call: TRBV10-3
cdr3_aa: CAISAAGSEETQYF
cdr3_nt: TGTGCCATCAGTGCGGCAGGGTCAGAAGAGACCCAGTACTTC

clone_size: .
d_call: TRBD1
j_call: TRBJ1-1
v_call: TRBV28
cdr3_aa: CASSLTQGASEAFF
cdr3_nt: TGTGCCAGCAGTCTAACACAGGGGGCGTCTGAAGCTTTCTTT

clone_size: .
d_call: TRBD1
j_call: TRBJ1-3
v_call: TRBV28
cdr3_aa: CASTTTGVYSGNTIYF
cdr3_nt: TGTGCCAGCACCACCACAGGGGTCTACTCTGGAAACACCATATATTTT

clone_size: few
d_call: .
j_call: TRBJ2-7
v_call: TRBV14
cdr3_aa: CASSQGSVEQYF
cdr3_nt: TGTGCCAGCAGCCAAGGCTCCGTCGAGCAGTACTTC

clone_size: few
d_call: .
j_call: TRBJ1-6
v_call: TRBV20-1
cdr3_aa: CASGLNSPLHF
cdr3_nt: TGCGCCAGTGGGTTAAATTCACCCCTCCACTTT

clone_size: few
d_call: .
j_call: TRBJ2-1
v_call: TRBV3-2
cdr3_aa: CASQGSEQFF
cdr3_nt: TGTGCCAGCCAGGGCTCTGAGCAGTTCTTC

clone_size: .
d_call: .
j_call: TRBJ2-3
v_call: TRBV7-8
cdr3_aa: CASSSPGASSTDTQYF
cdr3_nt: TGTGCCAGCAGCTCCCCCGGGGCCTCTAGCACAGATACGCAGTATTTT

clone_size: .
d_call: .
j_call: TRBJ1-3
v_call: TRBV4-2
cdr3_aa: CASSPRGLSGNTIYF
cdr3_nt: TGTGCCAGCAGCCCACGAGGGCTATCTGGAAACACCATATATTTT

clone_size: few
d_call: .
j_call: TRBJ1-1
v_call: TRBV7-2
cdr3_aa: CASRPGQTNTEAFF
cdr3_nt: TGTGCCAGCAGACCCGGACAGACTAACACTGAAGCTTTCTTT

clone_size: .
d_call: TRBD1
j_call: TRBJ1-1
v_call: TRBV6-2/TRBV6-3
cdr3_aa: CASSQTGGRNTEAFF
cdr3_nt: TGTGCCAGCAGTCAGACAGGGGGAAGGAACACTGAAGCTTTCTTT